This T cell receptor (beta chain) was sequenced in a study of cytomegalovirus exposure and HLA in healthy donors. Study observations and caveats: Most subjects had HLA-A and HLA-B alleles reportedly predicted accurately by TCR beta sequences.

About this clone: Its target is unknown.

60 Vbeta and 13 Jbeta primers were used in PCR. This table comes from immunoSEQ multiplex PCR, and its TCRdb copy is limited to in-frame clones, with some not included. The table lists 100,000 to 150,000 clones, 81% of them singletons. Germline CDR1 is SGHTA and CDR2 is FQGNSA. CDR3 size: 16 residues. The V segment lost 5 bases and the J segment 1 base; nucleotides outside the gene matches: 7. The origin of this receptor is a young man in good health and CMV-seropositive. The sample was PBMCs. This chain links TRBV7-2 with TRBJ2-3; 9 bases map to TRBD2. The CDR3 nucleotides are TGTGCCAGCAGCATTAGCGGGAGTATGGGCACAGATACGCAGTATTTT. It encodes CASSISGSMGTDTQYF.